This TCR beta chain comes out of a study of OX40 agonist ivuxolimab in advanced cancers. As for the study in general: Partial responses were achieved by three patients, one with hepatocellular carcinoma and two with cutaneous melanoma. Points from the study as a whole: People who partly responded at 0.1-3.0 mg/kg had some of the least clonal expansion seen.

Profiling relied on immunoSEQ multiplex PCR, and the TCRdb table lists in-frame clones only, not all of them. Seen here are about 62,000 clones, about 91% observed once, and the top ten hold roughly 13%. Of note for this clone: Its specificity is not known.

The V gene's germline CDR1 is SGHKS and CDR2 YYEKEE (reference sequence). The CDR3 has 14 residues. The germline V and J ends were trimmed by 3 bases and 1 base, with 10 bases remaining between them. Any history of autoimmune disease or systemic immunosuppression disqualified patients. The sample consisted of CD4+ or CD8+ T cells sorted from blood, taken in a trial of the OX40 agonist ivuxolimab. V usage is TRBV5-5 and J usage is TRBJ2-5, with D unresolved. The TCR originated in an adult with an advanced solid tumor such as melanoma, head and neck, liver or kidney cancer. The CDR3 spells CASSSAAAQETQYF. DNA of the CDR3: TGTGCCAGCAGCTCGGCGGCGGCCCAAGAGACCCAGTACTTC.